The sequence of this T cell receptor beta chain was determined in a study of shared clonotypes between healthy human individuals. Study observations and caveats: Limited genetic and exposure-history diversity came from having few donors. Sequencing depth was a factor that was expected to affect clonotype sharing among donors. Generation probabilities were higher for clonotypes shared across all four sorted-subset donors than for unshared ones.

Of note for this clone: Its antigen is not identified.

Clones were sequenced by immunoSEQ multiplex PCR, and TCRdb holds only the in-frame ones, with some missing. The data hold hundreds of thousands of clones, with about 96% observed a single time. V was pared by 4 bases and J by 0 bases, with 11 bases between. The CDR3 loop spans 15 amino acids. CDR1 is SGDLS and CDR2 is YYNGEE in the germline V gene. The gene calls are TRBV9 and TRBJ1-3; no reliable D call. Sequenced: naive CD4+ T cells sorted from blood. Subset reported: CD45RA+ positively selected. The TCR originated in a woman younger than 45 in good health. The CDR3 spells CASSSRAGSGNTIYF. The CDR3 nucleotides are TGTGCCAGCAGCTCAAGGGCGGGCTCTGGAAACACCATATATTTT.